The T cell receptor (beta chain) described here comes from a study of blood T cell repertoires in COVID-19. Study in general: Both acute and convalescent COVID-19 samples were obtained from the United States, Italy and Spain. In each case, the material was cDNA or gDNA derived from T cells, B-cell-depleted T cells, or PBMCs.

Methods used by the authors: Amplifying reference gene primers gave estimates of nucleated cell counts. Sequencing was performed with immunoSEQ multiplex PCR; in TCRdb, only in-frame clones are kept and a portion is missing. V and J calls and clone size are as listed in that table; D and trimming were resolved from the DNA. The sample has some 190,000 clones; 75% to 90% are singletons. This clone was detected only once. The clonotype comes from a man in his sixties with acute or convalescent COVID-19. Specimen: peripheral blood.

CDR3 DNA: TGTGCCAGCAGCTATTGGAACAGCCACAATCAGCCCCAGCATTTT. Its protein product is CASSYWNSHNQPQHF. The V and J genes are TRBV5-6 and TRBJ1-5, with D unclear. Trimming stripped 3 bases from V and 3 bases from J, with 13 bases between. Germline loops: CDR1 SGHDT, CDR2 YYEEEE. The CDR3 consists of 15 residues.